This is a list of T cell receptor beta chains from one sample in a study of high-grade serous ovarian cancer treatment subgroups. TCRdb keeps only in-frame clones here, not all; method: immunoSEQ multiplex PCR. The sample has fewer than 4,500 clones; 75% to 80% are singletons. The sample taken for sequencing was tumor tissue. The receptors shown here come from a human donor with high-grade serous ovarian cancer. Each CDR3 is given with its conserved first and last residue. The order of the fields is J gene, D gene, V gene, clone size, CDR3 DNA, CDR3 protein. D genes are given only for firm matches. The size of a clone is reported for some rows only, either as once, few or many, or as a class for expanded clones.

TRBJ1-1,-,TRBV5-1,-,TGCGCCAGCAGACCCAGGGGCGAGGACACTGAAGCTTTCTTT,CASRPRGEDTEAFF
TRBJ2-1,TRBD1,TRBV7-6,once,TGTGCCAGCAGCTTAGATGACAGGGTGGGCGACAATGAGCAGTTCTTC,CASSLDDRVGDNEQFF
TRBJ2-1,-,TRBV27,-,TGTGCCAGCAGTACCGGGAGCTTTGAGCAGTTCTTC,CASSTGSFEQFF
TRBJ2-3,-,TRBV5-1,-,TGCGCCAGCGGTGAAACAGATACGCAGTATTTT,CASGETDTQYF
TRBJ2-5,-,TRBV25-1,-,TGTGCCAGCAGTGTAGAGAGAGGGGAGACCCAGTACTTC,CASSVERGETQYF
TRBJ2-3,-,TRBV9,once,TGTGCCAGCAGCGTTCCCGACGTCTCAGATACGCAGTATTTT,CASSVPDVSDTQYF
TRBJ2-3,-,TRBV6-5,few,TGTGCCAGCAGTTACTCACTAGTGCTCGCAGATACGCAGTATTTT,CASSYSLVLADTQYF
TRBJ1-1,TRBD1,TRBV5-1,-,TGCGCCAGCAGCTCGGACCCCGGGACAGCTATAACTTTCTTT,CASSSDPGTAITFF
TRBJ1-5,TRBD1,TRBV5-4,few,TGTGCCAGCAGCAACAGGGGAGATCAGCCCCAGCATTTT,CASSNRGDQPQHF
TRBJ2-1,TRBD2,TRBV7-9,once,TGTGCCAGCAGCTTTGAGCGGGGCTACAATGAGCAGTTCTTC,CASSFERGYNEQFF
TRBJ2-1,TRBD2,TRBV5-1,-,TGCGCCAGCAGCCCGACTAGCGTCGGGGGTTACAATGAGCAGTTCTTC,CASSPTSVGGYNEQFF
TRBJ1-3,-,TRBV5-4,-,TGTGCCAGCAGCTTCCTGGGGGGGGAGGACACCATATATTTT,CASSFLGGEDTIYF
TRBJ2-1,-,TRBV11-2,few,TGTGCCAGCAATAATGAGAGCTCCTACAATGAGCAGTTCTTC,CASNNESSYNEQFF
TRBJ2-3,TRBD2,TRBV5-1,-,TGCGCCAGCAGCCCGACGGGACTAGCGGGAGGAGTTATCAGCACAGATACGCAGTATTTT,CASSPTGLAGGVISTDTQYF
TRBJ2-5,-,TRBV6-4,-,TGTGCCAGCAGTGTCGACCTTAGGCAGACCCAGTACTTC,CASSVDLRQTQYF
TRBJ2-4,-,TRBV19,-,TGTGCCAGTAGTCCCAGGGCGGCCAAAAACATTCAGTACTTC,CASSPRAAKNIQYF
TRBJ1-1,TRBD1,TRBV5-6,-,TGTGCCAGCAGCTCCCTACCGGACAGGGTGAACACTGAAGCTTTCTTT,CASSSLPDRVNTEAFF
TRBJ2-3,TRBD1,TRBV5-1,-,TGCGCCAGCAGCTTGGGACCAGGCAGGGGGCCGATCACAGATACGCAGTATTTT,CASSLGPGRGPITDTQYF
TRBJ2-7,TRBD1,TRBV5-1,-,TGCGCCAGCAGCCTCCGGACAGGGGCCCTTAAGTACGAGCAGTACTTC,CASSLRTGALKYEQYF
TRBJ1-1,-,TRBV30,-,TGTGCCTGGGGAGACATGAACACTGAAGCTTTCTTT,CAWGDMNTEAFF
TRBJ2-3,TRBD1,TRBV7-3,-,TGTGCCAGCAGCCTAACGTACATACGGACAGGAAGCACAGATACGCAGTATTTT,CASSLTYIRTGSTDTQYF
TRBJ2-3,-,TRBV14,-,TGTGCCAGCAGCCACGACACAGATACGCAGTATTTT,CASSHDTDTQYF
TRBJ2-1,TRBD2,TRBV7-6,few,TGTGACGTCGGGCTAGCGGGAATCGATGAGCAGTTCTTC,CDVGLAGIDEQFF
TRBJ1-4,TRBD1,TRBV5-1,-,TGCGCCAGCAGCCCAGGGGGCTTTGGTGAAAAACTGTTTTTT,CASSPGGFGEKLFF